Shown below are 16 T cell receptor beta chains from a single sample sequenced in a study of T cell repertoires in cytomegalovirus infection. One entry per CDR3 protein results from TCRdb running MiXCR on the reads. The data show roughly 250,000 distinct CDR3 sequences, roughly 20% seen once. Sequenced material: CD8+ T cells from PBMCs. The receptors derive from a human donor in good health (CMV status not recorded). Some clones in this sample may be carry-over from other donors' samples.

This clonotype was detected a few times. The chain employs TRBV6-5 and TRBJ2-3; possibly TRBD2 for D (5 bases). Per germline, CDR1 MNHEY and CDR2 SVGAGI. This CDR3 has 14 residues. V was pared by 10 bases and J by 2 bases, with 16 bases between. Written as DNA, the CDR3 is TGTGCCACCTCTCGGGGTGGTGACACAGATACGCAGTATTTT. As protein: CATSRGGDTDTQYF.

This clonotype was counted between two and nine times. This chain uses TRBV4-1 with TRBJ2-7, with D possibly being TRBD2 (6 bases). From germline, CDR1 is MGHRA and CDR2 YSYEKL. This CDR3 contains 16 residues. Trimming shortened V by 4 bases and J by 0 bases, and 16 bases separated the two germline ends. The chain's CDR3 is CASSLGADYSSYEQYF. The CDR3 DNA is TGCGCCAGCAGCCTCGGGGCGGACTATTCCTCCTACGAGCAGTACTTC.

This clonotype appeared many times. This sequence joins TRBV7-2 and TRBJ1-2, with TRBD1 as a possible D gene (6 bases). CDR1 is SGHTA and CDR2 is FQGNSA in the germline V gene. The germline V and J ends were trimmed by 6 bases and 5 bases, with 13 bases remaining between them. The CDR3 loop spans 13 amino acids. The CDR3 sequence: CASRSLQGYGYTF. The CDR3 DNA reads TGTGCCAGCAGGTCACTGCAGGGGTATGGCTACACCTTC.

The chain combines TRBV19 with TRBJ2-5; TRBD1 is a possible D gene (6 bases). V was shortened by 0 bases and J by 2 bases, with 10 bases between the two germline ends. This CDR3 is 15 amino acids long. Germline V lookup: CDR1 LNHDA, CDR2 SQIVND (reference sequence). The DNA of the CDR3 is TGTGCCAGTAGTATAGATGCAGGGGAGCAAGAGACCCAGTACTTC. Encoded protein: CASSIDAGEQETQYF. The complete variable domain, with remaining parts taken from reference TRBV19 and TRBJ2-5, reads DGGITQSPKYLFRKEGQNVTLSCEQNLNHDAMYWYRQDPGQGLRLIYYSQIVNDFQKGDIAEGYSVSREKKESFPLTVTSAQKNPTAFYLCASSIDAGEQETQYFGPGTRLLVL.

This clonotype was found a few times. J is TRBJ1-1 and V is TRBV29-1; D is unclear. There are 13 residues in the CDR3. Trimming stripped 7 bases from V and 1 base from J, with 13 bases between. Germline lookup yields CDR1 SQVTM and CDR2 ANQGSEA. The CDR3 here is CSAEGNSNTEAFF. The CDR3 DNA follows: TGCAGCGCCGAAGGGAATTCGAACACTGAAGCTTTCTTT.

The chain is built from TRBV19 and TRBJ2-7; TRBD2 is a possible D gene (6 bases). V lost 3 bases and J 3 bases, leaving 18 bases between the germline ends. The germline V gene has CDR1 LNHDA and CDR2 SQIVND (reference sequence). The CDR3 has 16 residues. CDR3 sequence reads: CASSITFWDSVYEQYF. CDR3 nucleotides: TGTGCCAGTAGTATTACTTTCTGGGACTCCGTCTACGAGCAGTACTTC.

This clonotype was counted once. V usage is TRBV30 and J usage is TRBJ1-3; no clear D. The CDR3 is 15 amino acids. Between the trimmed V and J ends, which lost 1 base and 7 bases, there was a span of 17 bases. Germline CDR1 GTSNPN, CDR2 SVGIG (reference sequence). CDR3 sequence: CAWSETGEGWNTIYF. The CDR3 DNA is TGTGCCTGGAGTGAAACGGGTGAAGGGTGGAACACCATATATTTT. Looking up the rest from reference TRBV30 and TRBJ1-3 gives the full variable domain: SQTIHQWPATLVQPVGSPLSLECTVEGTSNPNLYWYRQAAGRGLQLLFYSVGIGQISSEVPQNLSASRPQDRQFILSSKKLLLSDSGFYLCAWSETGEGWNTIYFGEGSWLTVV.

This clonotype was counted ten times or more. The chain has TRBV7-8 and TRBJ2-2; 7 nucleotides agree with TRBD1. This CDR3 has 16 amino acids. The J segment lost 4 bases and the V segment lost 2 bases, leaving 7 bases of the junction unmatched. Germline V lookup: CDR1 SGHVS, CDR2 FQNEAQ. CDR3 region: CASSLYTGVGTGELFF. Here the CDR3 DNA reads TGTGCCAGCAGCTTATACACAGGGGTAGGCACCGGGGAGCTGTTTTTT.

The chain employs TRBV2 and TRBJ2-1, with a possible D match to TRBD2 (6 bases). This CDR3 is 16 amino acids long. Looked up from germline, CDR1 is SNHLY and CDR2 is FYNNEI. V lost 8 bases and J 7 bases, leaving 24 bases between the germline ends. In DNA form, the CDR3 reads TGTGCCAGCTCCCTCGTACGACTAGGAGTTACGAATGAGCAGTTCTTC. This translates into CASSLVRLGVTNEQFF.

This clonotype showed up many times. J is TRBJ2-5 and V is TRBV7-6; D not certain. The V gene's germline CDR1 is SGHVS and CDR2 FNYEAQ. Trimming took off 1 base at V and 5 bases at J, with 8 bases between the two ends. The CDR3 covers 13 residues. The CDR3 here is CASSLGLLETQYF. The CDR3 DNA reads as TGTGCCAGCAGCTTAGGACTCCTCGAGACCCAGTACTTC.

This clonotype was observed a few times. V usage is TRBV7-9 and J usage is TRBJ2-7; TRBD2 is a possible D gene (5 bases). This CDR3 is 12 amino acids long. Trimming removed 11 bases from V and 2 bases from J, with 13 bases in between. Germline V gene data show CDR1 as SEHNR and CDR2 as FQNEAQ (reference sequence). CDR3 coding DNA: TGTGCCCTCGGCCGGGATGCCTACGAGCAGTACTTC. This encodes CALGRDAYEQYF.

This chain connects TRBV20-1 to TRBJ1-5; D is unresolved. Trimming took 3 bases from V and 6 from J, leaving 9 bases between them. The CDR3 sequence is 12 residues long. Germline CDR1 reads DFQATT; CDR2 reads SNEGSKA (reference sequence). In DNA form, the CDR3 reads TGCAGTGCTAGTAGGGCGTCTCAGCCCCAGCATTTT. Protein sequence: CSASRASQPQHF.

A note on this clonotype: Just one base apart from a much larger clone, this may be a read error. The chain links TRBV7-2 to TRBJ1-3; D unclear. With 1 base removed from V and 8 bases from J, the gap between germline ends came to 6 bases. Germline lookup yields CDR1 SGHTA and CDR2 FQGNSA. The CDR3 has 12 amino acids. This CDR3 reads CASSLGSDTIYF. Written as DNA, the CDR3 is TGTGCCAGCAGCTTAGGATCAGACACCATATATTTT. The variable domain in full, with the rest retrieved from reference TRBV7-2 and TRBJ1-3, is GAGVSQSPSNKVTEKGKDVELRCDPISGHTALYWYRQSLGQGLEFLIYFQGNSAPDKSGLPSDRFSAERTGGSVSTLTIQRTQQEDSAVYLCASSLGSDTIYFGEGSWLTVV.

This chain joins TRBV7-9 and TRBJ1-2; D might be TRBD1 (5 bases). Germline V gives CDR1 SEHNR, CDR2 FQNEAQ (reference sequence). The CDR3 covers 15 residues. V lost 4 bases and J lost 1, with 13 bases in between. DNA for the CDR3: TGTGCCAGCAGCTACGTGGACAATTTTAACTATGGCTACACCTTC. This gives the protein CASSYVDNFNYGYTF.

This clonotype has only a few counts. This chain uses TRBV28 with TRBJ2-5, with 8 bases aligning to TRBD1. The CDR3 is made up of 16 amino acids. V lost 3 bases to trimming and J lost 3 bases; unmatched junction nucleotides: 9. In germline, CDR1 is MDHEN, CDR2 SYDVKM. CDR3 sequence: CASSLGLQGEEETQYF. Written as DNA, the CDR3 is TGTGCCAGCAGTTTGGGGTTACAGGGGGAGGAAGAGACCCAGTACTTC.

The genes are TRBV27 and TRBJ2-4; 11 bases agree with TRBD1. The junction had 5 bases not matched to a gene; V was cut back by 5 bases and J by 8 bases. Germline CDR1 is MNHEY and CDR2 is SMNVEV (reference sequence). This CDR3 contains 14 residues. DNA for the CDR3: TGTGCCAGCAGTGTTGGACAGGGGGCGTACATTCAGTACTTC. It specifies CASSVGQGAYIQYF.